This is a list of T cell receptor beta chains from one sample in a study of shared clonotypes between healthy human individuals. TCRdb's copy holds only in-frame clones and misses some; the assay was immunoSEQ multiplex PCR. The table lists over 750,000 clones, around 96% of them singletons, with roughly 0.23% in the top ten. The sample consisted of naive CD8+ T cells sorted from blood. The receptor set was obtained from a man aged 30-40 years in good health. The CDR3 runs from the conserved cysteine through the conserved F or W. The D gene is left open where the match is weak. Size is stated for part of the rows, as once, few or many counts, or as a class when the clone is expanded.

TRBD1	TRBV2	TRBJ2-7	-	TGTGCCAGCAAATTGACAGGGGGTTTGTACGAGCAGTACTTC	CASKLTGGLYEQYF
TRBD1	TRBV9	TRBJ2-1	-	TGTGCCAGCAGCCTCGGGACAGAACCTTACAATGAGCAGTTCTTC	CASSLGTEPYNEQFF
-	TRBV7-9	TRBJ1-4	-	TGTGCCAGCAGCTTATCTGGGAGCCTCGCAACTAATGAAAAACTGTTTTTT	CASSLSGSLATNEKLFF
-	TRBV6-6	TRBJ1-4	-	TGTGCCAGCAGTAGCTTGGGTGGAACTAATGAAAAACTGTTTTTT	CASSSLGGTNEKLFF
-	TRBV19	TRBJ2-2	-	TGTGCCAGTAGTTCCCAGGGCTGGGTCACCGGGGAGCTGTTTTTT	CASSSQGWVTGELFF
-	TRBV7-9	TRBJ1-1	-	TGTGCCAGCAGCTTAGAGACAGCCCGGGCTGAAGCTTTCTTT	CASSLETARAEAFF
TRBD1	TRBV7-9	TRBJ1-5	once	TGTGCCAGCAGCTTGGGAGGGACAGGGGATTTACACCAGCCCCAGCATTTT	CASSLGGTGDLHQPQHF
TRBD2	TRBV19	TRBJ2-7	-	TGTGCCAGTAGTCTGCCGAGCGGGAGCGTGAACGAGCAGTACTTC	CASSLPSGSVNEQYF
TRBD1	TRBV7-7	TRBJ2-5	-	TGTGCCAGCAGCTTCGACAGGGCAGAGACCCAGTACTTC	CASSFDRAETQYF
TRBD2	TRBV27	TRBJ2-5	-	TGTGCCAGCAGTATACTAGCGGGAGTTCAAGAGACCCAGTACTTC	CASSILAGVQETQYF
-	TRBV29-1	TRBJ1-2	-	TGCAGCGCTGGGGCGGGCGGTGAGGACTATGGCTACACCTTC	CSAGAGGEDYGYTF
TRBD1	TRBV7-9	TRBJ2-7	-	TGTGCCAGCAGCCCAGCCCCCCGGGACAGGTACGAGCAGTACTTC	CASSPAPRDRYEQYF
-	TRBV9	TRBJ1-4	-	TGTGCCAGCAGCGTAGCTACGGGGACGGCAACTAATGAAAAACTGTTTTTT	CASSVATGTATNEKLFF
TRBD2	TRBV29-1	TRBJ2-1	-	TGCAGCGTTGAAGCTCTAGCGGGGCAGTACAATGAGCAGTTCTTC	CSVEALAGQYNEQFF
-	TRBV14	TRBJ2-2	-	TGTGCCAGCAGCCCGGGGACGAACACCGGGGAGCTGTTTTTT	CASSPGTNTGELFF
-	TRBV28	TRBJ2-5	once	TGTGCCAGCAGTTTGGGTCCCCAAGAGACCCAGTACTTC	CASSLGPQETQYF
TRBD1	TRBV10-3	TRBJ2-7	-	TGTGCCATCAGTGATAGGACAGGTCGTAACGAGCAGTACTTC	CAISDRTGRNEQYF
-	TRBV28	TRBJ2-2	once	TGTGCCAGCAGTCCCGCAGGGTATGGCACCGGGGAGCTGTTTTTT	CASSPAGYGTGELFF
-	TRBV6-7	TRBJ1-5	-	TGTGCCAGCAGTTACCCCACGGGACACTATAGCAATCAGCCCCAGCATTTT	CASSYPTGHYSNQPQHF
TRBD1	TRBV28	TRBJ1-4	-	TGTGCCAGCACTAGGACAGGGTTCTTAACTAATGAAAAACTGTTTTTT	CASTRTGFLTNEKLFF
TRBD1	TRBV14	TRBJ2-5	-	TGTGCCAGCAGTCCTATAATGACAGGGTATGGGGAGACCCAGTACTTC	CASSPIMTGYGETQYF
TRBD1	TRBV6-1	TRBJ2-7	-	TGTGCCAGCAGTCCGCGACCCACGGGACAGTACGAGCAGTACTTC	CASSPRPTGQYEQYF
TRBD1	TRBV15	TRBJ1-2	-	TGTGCCACCAGCAGAGTAACGACAGGGGGAGGGGACTACACCTTC	CATSRVTTGGGDYTF
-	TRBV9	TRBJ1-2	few	TGTGCCAGCAGCGTAGCCCGGACACCAGATTATGGCTACACCTTC	CASSVARTPDYGYTF
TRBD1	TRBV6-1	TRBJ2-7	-	TGTGCCAGCAGTGAAGGCGGGACAGGGGGCTACGAGCAGTACTTC	CASSEGGTGGYEQYF
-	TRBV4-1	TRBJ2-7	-	TGCGCCAGCAGCCAAGGAATAACCCACGAGGGCTACGAGCAGTACTTC	CASSQGITHEGYEQYF
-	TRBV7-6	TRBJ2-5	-	TGTGCCAGCAGCTTAGGGGCAGCCTCTCAAGAGACCCAGTACTTC	CASSLGAASQETQYF